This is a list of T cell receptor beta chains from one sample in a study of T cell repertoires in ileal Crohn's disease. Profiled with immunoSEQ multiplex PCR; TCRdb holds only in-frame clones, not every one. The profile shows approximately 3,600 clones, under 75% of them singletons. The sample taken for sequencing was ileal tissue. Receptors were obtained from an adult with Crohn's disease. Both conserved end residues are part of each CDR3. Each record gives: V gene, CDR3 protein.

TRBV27,CASSLQGDYGYTF
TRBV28,CASETGGDGYTF
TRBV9,CASSLATESYGYTF
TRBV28,CASGPYQRGQLYGYTF
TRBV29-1,CSVTEGGETQYF
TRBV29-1,CSAGQASSYEQYF
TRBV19,CASSKGGVDTEAFF
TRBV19,CASSNFDRGHEKLFF
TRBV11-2,CASSWSAGTGNTIYF
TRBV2,CASSDIQGARTGELFF
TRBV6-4,CASSVAGDTDTQYF
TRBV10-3,CAIRGQGTDGYTF
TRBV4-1,CASSQDLGQAGNIQYF
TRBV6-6,CASSPLSYEQYF
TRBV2,CARSTEREWGEQFF
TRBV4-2,CASSQLGNRDGAGYTF
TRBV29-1,CSAMTVSYGYTF
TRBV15,CATSRPVQAARGELFF
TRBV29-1,CSVEGQGAYSEQFF
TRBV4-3,CASSRAEADENTEAFF
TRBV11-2,CASSRGTGVETQYF
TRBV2,CASSGQGFAEAFF
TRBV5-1,CASTETPSSGNTIYF
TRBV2,CASSGQGGYNEQFF
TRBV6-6,CASSISGGAGDTQYF
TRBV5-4,CASTVQNTNTEAFF
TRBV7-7,CASSLGWASGEIPSTDTQYF
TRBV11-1,CASSLVSGEQFF
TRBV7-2,CASSLMGTGGEQFF
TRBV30,CACPQGSGYGYTF
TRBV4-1,CASSQQASDNSPLHF
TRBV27,CASSSTPRDTEAFF
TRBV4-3,CASSQGTGSGNTIYF
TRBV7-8,CASSFSRDSPLHF
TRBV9,CASSVDVGTGGTDTQYF
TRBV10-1,CARGGRVGEKLFF
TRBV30,CAWQWGQGYSPLHF
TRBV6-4,CASSAGGTDTQYF
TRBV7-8,CASSSTGSTEAFF
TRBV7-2,CASSQNYFTGELFF
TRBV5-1,CASSLGTSGSSAYNEQFF
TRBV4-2,CASSQDGAGESDRLHF